This TCR beta chain was recorded in a study of early T cells in non-severe SARS-CoV-2 infection. Germline assignment: CDR1 SEHNR and CDR2 FQNEAQ (reference sequence). V was pared by 5 bases and J by 4 bases, with 18 bases between. CDR3 size: 16 residues. The library protocol tagged individual cDNA molecules with unique molecular identifiers. MiXCR, run by TCRdb on the 5' RACE reads, gives a single entry per CDR3 protein. Of over 60,000 distinct CDR3 sequences listed, about 9% were seen once; the top ten hold less than 6.5%. This clonotype was counted at least ten times. The material sequenced was whole blood. The origin of this receptor is an adult who was a healthcare worker with PCR-confirmed SARS-CoV-2 infection or an uninfected control (not recorded which). The chain links TRBV7-9 to TRBJ2-1, with D tentatively TRBD1 (6 bases). The CDR3 region has the DNA TGTGCCAGCAGCAAGACCGGGACACGTAATTACAATGAGCAGTTCTTC. It encodes CASSKTGTRNYNEQFF.